The 16 T cell receptor beta chains in this list originate from one sample, sequenced in a study of graft-versus-host responses after intestinal transplantation. Profiling relied on immunoSEQ multiplex PCR, and the TCRdb table lists in-frame clones only, not all of them. The repertoire holds 95,000 to 150,000 clones, with 90% to 95% as singletons. What these receptors recognize is not known. Sequencing was performed on unstimulated CD8+ T cells sorted from spleen or lymph node cells, taken before intestinal transplant. These receptors were obtained from a human donor who received an intestinal transplant.

The rearrangement joins TRBV28 to TRBJ2-7, with 8 bases aligning to TRBD2. From germline, CDR1 is MDHEN and CDR2 SYDVKM. V trimming: 4 bases; J trimming: 12 bases; junction bases outside the gene matches: 11. The CDR3 runs to 13 residues. The CDR3: CASSSGRERELYF. Written as DNA, the CDR3 is TGTGCCAGCAGTTCCGGACGGGAGCGGGAGTTGTACTTC.

The chain uses TRBV7-9 and TRBJ2-7; D gene unclear. Trimming took 6 bases from V and 4 from J, leaving 10 bases between them. Germline assignment: CDR1 SEHNR and CDR2 FQNEAQ (reference sequence). The CDR3 is 12 amino acids. DNA of the CDR3: TGTGCCAGCAGATACTTGGATTACGAGCAGTACTTC. Amino acid sequence: CASRYLDYEQYF.

The rearrangement uses TRBV30 and TRBJ2-1, with D possibly being TRBD1 (5 bases). The CDR3 consists of 13 residues. V gave up 0 bases and J gave up 10 bases, with 13 bases separating them. In germline, CDR1 is GTSNPN, CDR2 SVGIG (reference sequence). In DNA form, the CDR3 reads TGTGCCTGGAGTGTAGGGCAGGGCCCCGAGCAGTTCTTC. Translating gives CAWSVGQGPEQFF. Based on the CDR3 plus reference TRBV30 and TRBJ2-1, the full variable domain is SQTIHQWPATLVQPVGSPLSLECTVEGTSNPNLYWYRQAAGRGLQLLFYSVGIGQISSEVPQNLSASRPQDRQFILSSKKLLLSDSGFYLCAWSVGQGPEQFFGPGTRLTVL.

CDR3 sequence reads: CASSVAEGGEYEQYF. As DNA, the CDR3 is TGTGCCAGCAGCGTAGCTGAGGGTGGAGAGTACGAGCAGTACTTC. V and J are TRBV9 and TRBJ2-7; TRBD2 is a possible D gene (5 bases). V lost 0 bases and J lost 4, with 14 bases in between. Looked up from germline, CDR1 is SGDLS and CDR2 is YYNGEE. This CDR3 has 15 amino acids.

V is TRBV27 and J is TRBJ2-5; unclear D gene. TRBJ2-7 explains the end of the DNA better; the J call may be wrong. Looked up from germline, CDR1 is MNHEY and CDR2 is SMNVEV (reference sequence). This CDR3 has 13 amino acids. CDR3 bases: TGTGCCAGCAGTTGGAACAACCGGTACGAGCAGTACTTC. Translated: CASSWNNRYEQYF.

The genes are TRBV7-3 and TRBJ1-1, with D perhaps matching TRBD1 (5 bases). V shed 4 bases and J shed 5 bases, with 11 bases lying between them. CDR1 is SGHTA, CDR2 FQGTGA, per germline. CDR3 length: 13 amino acids. CDR3 residues: CASSSGLGTEAFF. The DNA of the CDR3 is TGTGCCAGCAGCTCAGGGCTAGGGACTGAAGCTTTCTTT.

The chain has TRBV9 and TRBJ2-1; D gene ambiguous. Germline V gene data show CDR1 as SGDLS and CDR2 as YYNGEE. This CDR3 comprises 13 residues. Trimming took 2 bases from V and 2 from J, leaving 5 bases between them. The CDR3 bases are TGTGCCAGCAGCGTGGCGACCTACAATGAGCAGTTCTTC. Its protein is CASSVATYNEQFF.

The chain employs TRBV28 and TRBJ2-1; D call uncertain. Looked up from germline, CDR1 is MDHEN and CDR2 is SYDVKM. The CDR3 contains 12 residues. V was pared by 2 bases and J by 8 bases, with 7 bases between. Here the CDR3 DNA reads TGTGCCAGCAGTTTACGGATCGATGAGCAGTTCTTC. Translating gives CASSLRIDEQFF.

This sequence joins TRBV5-1 and TRBJ2-3, with TRBD1 matching 9 bases. This CDR3 has 16 amino acids. Germline V gene lookup returns CDR1 SGHRS and CDR2 YFSETQ. V was clipped by 4 bases and J by 0 bases; unmatched bases: 6. CDR3 sequence: CASSPDRGYSTDTQYF. CDR3 sequence (DNA): TGCGCCAGCAGCCCGGACAGGGGCTATAGCACAGATACGCAGTATTTT.

This rearrangement joins TRBV5-1 to TRBJ2-7; D unclear. Trimming took 2 bases from V and 3 from J, leaving 6 bases between them. The CDR3 has 12 residues. Germline V gene lookup returns CDR1 SGHRS and CDR2 YFSETQ. The chain's CDR3 is CASSFSGYEQYF. The CDR3 DNA reads as TGCGCCAGCAGCTTTTCGGGCTACGAGCAGTACTTC.

The chain links TRBV4-1 to TRBJ2-5; the match to TRBD2 covers 12 bases. CDR1 and CDR2 (germline): MGHRA, YSYEKL. V shed 1 base and J 7 bases; nucleotides not matched to a gene: 7. The CDR3 spans 16 residues. CDR3: CASSQVTSGRMGTQYF. The CDR3 nucleotides are TGCGCCAGCAGCCAAGTTACTAGCGGGAGGATGGGGACCCAGTACTTC.

The rearrangement uses TRBV7-6 and TRBJ2-2; either TRBD1 or TRBD2 may fit D (6 bases each). Trimming left V 5 bases short and J 0 bases short, with 16 bases between. This CDR3 is 17 amino acids long. Per germline, CDR1 SGHVS and CDR2 FNYEAQ. CDR3: CASSPGDSDANTGELFF. In DNA, the CDR3 is TGTGCCAGCAGCCCAGGGGACTCCGACGCGAACACCGGGGAGCTGTTTTTT.

The V and J genes are TRBV6-1 and TRBJ2-3; TRBD2 matches 7 bases. The CDR3 consists of 16 residues. Losses at the gene ends were 2 bases for V and 2 bases for J; bases not matched to a gene: 7. CDR1 is MNHNS, CDR2 SASEGT, per germline. CDR3 nucleotides: TGTGCCAGCAGTGAATTCAGCGGGACGAACACAGATACGCAGTATTTT. It translates to CASSEFSGTNTDTQYF.

The genes are TRBV6-6 and TRBJ1-4, with D perhaps TRBD1 (5 bases). Trimming shortened V by 5 bases and J by 8 bases, and 15 bases separated the two germline ends. Germline V CDR1 and CDR2: MNHNY, SVGAGI (reference sequence). The CDR3 extends over 14 amino acids. CDR3 DNA sequence: TGTGCCAGCAGTGATCTCGGAGGGGAAGAAAAACTGTTTTTT. It translates to CASSDLGGEEKLFF.

V and J are TRBV15 and TRBJ1-5; no reliable D call. Germline values: CDR1 LNHNV, CDR2 YYDKDF (reference sequence). The CDR3 length is 13 residues. Deletions cut 7 bases from V and 1 base from J, with 8 bases between. The CDR3 region is CATTPGSNQPQHF. The CDR3 nucleotides are TGTGCCACCACCCCGGGGAGCAATCAGCCCCAGCATTTT.

This clone was seen only a few times. V is TRBV21-1 and J is TRBJ1-4. TRBV21-1 corresponds to a pseudogene. The CDR3 runs to 11 residues. The CDR3 protein is CASTSEGELFF. CDR3 DNA sequence: TGTGCCAGCACTTCGGAGGGAGAACTGTTTTTT.